The 15 T cell receptor beta chains given below trace back to one sample, sequenced in a study of blood T cell repertoires in COVID-19. The repertoire was sequenced with immunoSEQ multiplex PCR; TCRdb's copy has only in-frame clones and lacks some. The sample shows 450,000 or so clones, roughly 90% of them seen only once. The specimen was peripheral blood. These receptors were collected from a man aged 18 to 30 with COVID-19, enrolled during active disease.

The gene calls are TRBV6-1 and TRBJ2-7, with 9 bases matching TRBD1. The V gene's germline CDR1 is MNHNS and CDR2 SASEGT. CDR3 length: 16 residues. With V trimmed by 4 bases and J by 4 bases, 11 bases remained unmatched. Here the CDR3 reads CASSAPPGQGLYEQYF. CDR3 in DNA: TGTGCCAGCAGTGCCCCTCCGGGACAGGGCTTGTACGAGCAGTACTTC.

The chain carries TRBV10-2 and TRBJ2-7; D is ambiguous. CDR3 length equals 12 residues. Trimming left V 11 bases short and J 5 bases short, with 16 bases between. Germline V gives CDR1 WSHSY, CDR2 SAAADI. The CDR3 DNA sequence: TGCGCCTCAACGAGCTTATTTGACGAGCAGTACTTC. Translated, it gives CASTSLFDEQYF.

This clone was detected only a few times. The rearrangement uses TRBV10-3 and TRBJ2-6; TRBD2 aligns across 10 bases. The CDR3 length is 14 residues. CDR1 and CDR2 (germline): ENHRY, SYGVKD. The J segment lost 12 bases and the V segment lost 5 bases, leaving 7 bases of the junction unmatched. The CDR3 DNA reads TGTGCCATCAGTCCTTTTAGCGGGAGGACCGTCCTGACTTTC. This gives the protein CAISPFSGRTVLTF.

This clone has a count of ten or more. This chain joins TRBV18 and TRBJ2-3; D perhaps matches TRBD1 (5 bases). Germline loops: CDR1 KGHSH, CDR2 LQKENI. This CDR3 has 14 residues. V lost 2 bases and J 6 bases, leaving 12 bases between the germline ends. CDR3 nucleotides: TGTGCCAGCTCACCAGGCAGGGCCCCCGATACGCAGTATTTT. Protein: CASSPGRAPDTQYF. Filled out from reference TRBV18 and TRBJ2-3, the complete variable domain reads NAGVMQNPRHLVRRRGQEARLRCSPMKGHSHVYWYRQLPEEGLKFMVYLQKENIIDESGMPKERFSAEFPKEGPSILRIQQVVRGDSAAYFCASSPGRAPDTQYFGPGTRLTVL.

This clone has just one count. The gene calls are TRBV11-2 and TRBJ2-7; D is possibly TRBD1 (6 bases). Looked up from germline, CDR1 is SGHAT and CDR2 is FQNNGV. CDR3 size: 16 residues. Trimming took 1 base from V and 3 from J, leaving 16 bases between them. In DNA, the CDR3 is TGTGCCAGCAGCTTAGCGAATACAGGGTTCGGCTACGAGCAGTACTTC. Translating it yields CASSLANTGFGYEQYF.

The J gene is TRBJ1-4, the V gene TRBV10-3; 7 bases map to TRBD1. Looked up from germline, CDR1 is ENHRY and CDR2 is SYGVKD. V dropped 6 bases and J dropped 5; count of bases not matched to a gene: 6. The CDR3 is made up of 14 amino acids. In DNA form, the CDR3 reads TGTGCCATCAGGGATGGGACAGAAAATGAAAAACTGTTTTTT. Translated, it gives CAIRDGTENEKLFF.

The chain's CDR3 is CASRGLGGNYEQYF. The CDR3 DNA sequence: TGTGCCAGCAGGGGACTAGGGGGAAACTACGAGCAGTACTTC. The V and J genes are TRBV2 and TRBJ2-7; TRBD2 aligns across 8 bases. CDR3 length: 14 residues. Unmatched junction bases numbered 7, after V lost 6 bases and J lost 3 bases. Per germline, CDR1 SNHLY and CDR2 FYNNEI.

CDR3 coding DNA: TGTGCCAGTAGCGCGGGGGCGCAACATGGCTACACCTTC. Translated: CASSAGAQHGYTF. The V call is TRBV19, the J call TRBJ1-2; TRBD1 might be the D (6 bases). The V gene lost 6 bases and the J gene lost 6 bases, with 14 bases spanning the gap. Germline assignment: CDR1 LNHDA and CDR2 SQIVND (reference sequence). The CDR3 loop spans 13 amino acids.

This CDR3 reads CASRQQGAETQYF. The DNA of the CDR3 is TGTGCCAGCAGGCAACAGGGGGCAGAGACCCAGTACTTC. The chain uses TRBV12-3 or TRBV12-4 and TRBJ2-5; 9 nucleotides line up with TRBD1. The CDR3 is 13 residues long. J gave up 4 bases and V 6 bases, and 3 bases lay outside the gene matches.

The chain joins TRBV27 to TRBJ1-4; D possibly corresponds to TRBD1 (5 bases). The length of the CDR3 is 15 residues. Per germline, CDR1 MNHEY and CDR2 SMNVEV (reference sequence). Between the trimmed V and J ends, which lost 5 bases and 7 bases, there was a span of 17 bases. The CDR3 here is CASSPIGGDGEKLFF. CDR3 nucleotide sequence: TGTGCCAGCAGTCCCATTGGGGGGGACGGTGAAAAACTGTTTTTT. Variable domain in full (rest from reference TRBV27 and TRBJ1-4): EAQVTQNPRYLITVTGKKLTVTCSQNMNHEYMSWYRQDPGLGLRQIYYSMNVEVTDKGDVPEGYKVSRKEKRNFPLILESPSPNQTSLYFCASSPIGGDGEKLFFGSGTQLSVL.

This clone appeared a single time. The chain combines TRBV6-1 with TRBJ2-7; TRBD2 might be the D (6 bases). In germline, CDR1 is MNHNS, CDR2 SASEGT. This CDR3 comprises 14 residues. Deletions cut 3 bases from V and 7 bases from J, with 16 bases between. This CDR3 reads CASSDKGRTGEQYF. DNA of the CDR3: TGTGCCAGCAGTGACAAGGGGAGGACGGGAGAGCAGTACTTC.

The rearrangement links TRBV5-8 to TRBJ2-7, with D possibly TRBD1 on 6 matching bases. Trimming shortened V by 3 bases and J by 3 bases, and 19 bases separated the two germline ends. The CDR3 spans 16 residues. CDR1 and CDR2 (germline): SGHTS, YDEGEE. CDR3 amino acids: CASSSVRQDHFYEQYF. The CDR3, as DNA: TGTGCCAGCAGCTCGGTACGACAGGACCACTTCTACGAGCAGTACTTC. Supplemented by reference TRBV5-8 and TRBJ2-7, the full variable domain reads EAGVTQSPTHLIKTRGQQATLRCSPISGHTSVYWYQQALGLGLQFLLWYDEGEERNRGNFPPRFSGRQFPNYSSELNVNALELEDSALYLCASSSVRQDHFYEQYFGPGTRLTVT.

DNA for the CDR3: TGCGCCAGCAGCTTGGGACAGACGTCGAACACCGGGGAGCTGTTTTTT. The encoded protein is CASSLGQTSNTGELFF. This chain uses TRBV5-1 with TRBJ2-2, with a possible D match to TRBD1 (5 bases). The ends were cut back, 0 bases at V and 0 bases at J, with 9 bases in the middle. Germline V CDR1 and CDR2: SGHRS, YFSETQ. This CDR3 has 16 residues.

V gene TRBV7-2 combines with J gene TRBJ1-2, with TRBD1 matching over 7 bases. This CDR3 comprises 14 residues. The germline V gene encodes CDR1 SGHTA and CDR2 FQGNSA. V lost 5 bases and J lost 8; bases outside the gene matches: 11. For the CDR3, the DNA is TGTGCCAGCAGCCTGGAGGGACAGACTGGGGGCTACACCTTC. This encodes CASSLEGQTGGYTF.

The chain uses TRBV10-2 and TRBJ2-1; 16 bases line up with TRBD2. The CDR3 totals 18 residues. After removal of 3 bases from V and 6 bases from J, the junction contained 8 bases not matched to a gene. CDR1 and CDR2 (germline): WSHSY, SAAADI. Here the CDR3 DNA reads TGCGCCAGCAGTGATGAGGGACTAGCGGGAGGGGTTAGCAATGAGCAGTTCTTC. Translation: CASSDEGLAGGVSNEQFF.